This is a list of T cell receptor beta chains from one sample in a study of blood T cell repertoires in COVID-19. Measured with immunoSEQ multiplex PCR; TCRdb has only the in-frame clones, and not every one. The top ten clones hold approximately 12% of a sample with under 300,000 clones, 70% to 90% of them seen once. The sample taken for sequencing was peripheral blood. These receptors all come from a woman aged 30 to 39 with COVID-19, enrolled during active disease. Each CDR3 is given with its conserved first and last residue. Fields, in order: clone size, V gene, D gene, J gene, CDR3 DNA, CDR3 protein. D genes are given only for firm matches. Clone size is stated in some rows and not others, as once, few, many or a class when expanded.

NA	TRBV6-5	TRBD1	TRBJ1-2	TGTGCCAGCAGCAGGGGGTTCTATGGCTACACCTTC	CASSRGFYGYTF
NA	TRBV19	NA	TRBJ1-1	TGTGCCAGTAGTATGGACAGCTTGAACACTGAAGCTTTCTTT	CASSMDSLNTEAFF
NA	TRBV5-6	TRBD1	TRBJ2-7	TGTGCCAGCAGCTTAGACAGGGGCTACGAGCAGTACTTC	CASSLDRGYEQYF
NA	TRBV7-8	NA	TRBJ2-7	TGTGCCAGCAGCTTAGTATCCCCCACAGGTATGAGGTTTGGTGAAGAGCAGTACTTC	CASSLVSPTGMRFGEEQYF
NA	TRBV5-1	TRBD1	TRBJ2-3	TGCGCCAGCAGCCTTGGGACAGGAGGAACAGATACGCAGTATTTT	CASSLGTGGTDTQYF
NA	TRBV6-2/TRBV6-3	TRBD1	TRBJ2-7	TGTGCCAGCAGTTACAGTTCTGGGACAGGTAAAGAGCAGTACTTC	CASSYSSGTGKEQYF
many	TRBV19	NA	TRBJ2-5	TGTGCCAGTAGGCTAAGCGGGGAGACCCAGTACTTC	CASRLSGETQYF
NA	TRBV19	TRBD2	TRBJ2-7	TGTGCCAGTATCTCACCGGGACAGCGGACTAGCGGGGGGTACGAGCAGTACTTC	CASISPGQRTSGGYEQYF
NA	TRBV7-2	NA	TRBJ1-5	TGTGCCAGCAGCGCAAGCAGGCGAACGAATCAGCCCCAGCATTTT	CASSASRRTNQPQHF
NA	TRBV6-5	NA	TRBJ1-2	TGTGCCAGCAGTTACTCCAGTAACTATGGCTACACCTTC	CASSYSSNYGYTF
NA	TRBV10-2	TRBD2	TRBJ2-1	TGCGCCAGCAGTGATTACGGGCGGGGGGGCAATGAGCAGTTCTTC	CASSDYGRGGNEQFF
NA	TRBV5-1	NA	TRBJ2-7	TGCGCCAGCAGCTTCAGATCGGAGCAGTACTTC	CASSFRSEQYF
NA	TRBV2	TRBD2	TRBJ2-1	TGTGCCAGCAGTGGAACCGGGACTAGCGGGGGACGAAGTGAGCAGTTCTTC	CASSGTGTSGGRSEQFF
NA	TRBV27	TRBD2	TRBJ2-7	TGTGCGTCCGCCCTAGCGGGGGCCCACGAGCAGTACTTC	CASALAGAHEQYF
few	TRBV4-2	NA	TRBJ1-3	TGTGCCAGCAGCCAAGATTTAGGGGCCCTCTCTGGAAACACCATATATTTT	CASSQDLGALSGNTIYF
few	TRBV11-2	TRBD1	TRBJ1-1	TGTGCCAGCAGCCCAGGGACAGGGACACTGAACACTGAAGCTTTCTTT	CASSPGTGTLNTEAFF
NA	TRBV27	TRBD2	TRBJ2-2	TGTGCCAGCAGTTTGGGAGGGGTAGTCGGGGAGCTGTTTTTT	CASSLGGVVGELFF
NA	TRBV9	NA	TRBJ2-7	TGTGCCAGCAGCGTAGAGCAGGGATACGAGCAGTACTTC	CASSVEQGYEQYF
NA	TRBV10-3	NA	TRBJ1-1	TGTGCCATCAGTGAGTCCGGAGAGGCGAACACTGAAGCTTTCTTT	CAISESGEANTEAFF